These T cell receptor beta chains were read from a single sample in a study of shared clonotypes between healthy human individuals. The protocol was immunoSEQ multiplex PCR, while the TCRdb copy is restricted to in-frame clones and leaves out a portion. The sample records roughly 1 million clones, 65% to 75% being singletons. The sample taken for sequencing was memory CD4+ T cells sorted from blood. Receptor source: a man between 18 and 29 years old in good health. CDR3s include the opening cysteine and the closing phenylalanine or tryptophan. D genes are given only for firm matches. The listing skips clone size in some rows; elsewhere it reads once, few, many or a size class.

abundance: -
d_gene: -
j_gene: TRBJ1-1
v_gene: TRBV11-2
CDR3nt: TGTGCCAGCAGCTTTGGGGGTGGCACTGAAGCTTTCTTT
CDR3aa: CASSFGGGTEAFF

abundance: -
d_gene: -
j_gene: TRBJ1-6
v_gene: TRBV30
CDR3nt: TGTGCCTGGGCGTCGCCTTTCTCCTATAATTCACCCCTCCACTTT
CDR3aa: CAWASPFSYNSPLHF

abundance: -
d_gene: TRBD1
j_gene: TRBJ1-5
v_gene: TRBV6-1
CDR3nt: TGTGCCAGCAGTGCATCCGGCCGTGGGACAGCATCTTATAGCAATCAGCCCCAGCATTTT
CDR3aa: CASSASGRGTASYSNQPQHF

abundance: -
d_gene: -
j_gene: TRBJ1-4
v_gene: TRBV7-2
CDR3nt: TGTGCCAGCAGCTTAGTAGGTGGGAACAATGAAAAACTGTTTTTT
CDR3aa: CASSLVGGNNEKLFF

abundance: -
d_gene: -
j_gene: TRBJ2-6
v_gene: TRBV30
CDR3nt: TGTGCCTGGACCGGGGCCAACGTCCTGACTTTC
CDR3aa: CAWTGANVLTF

abundance: -
d_gene: -
j_gene: TRBJ2-1
v_gene: TRBV29-1
CDR3nt: TGCAGCGTGCTACTAGCCAGGAGCTCCTACAATGAGCAGTTCTTC
CDR3aa: CSVLLARSSYNEQFF

abundance: few
d_gene: -
j_gene: TRBJ2-7
v_gene: TRBV29-1
CDR3nt: TGCAGCGTTGAGTTAGACTCCTACGAGCAGTACTTC
CDR3aa: CSVELDSYEQYF

abundance: -
d_gene: -
j_gene: TRBJ2-5
v_gene: TRBV9
CDR3nt: TGTGCCAGTACTGATTTAGAGACCCAGTACTTC
CDR3aa: CASTDLETQYF

abundance: -
d_gene: -
j_gene: TRBJ1-2
v_gene: TRBV10-1
CDR3nt: TGCGCCAGCAGTGAGAATCTTCTCTATGGCTACACCTTC
CDR3aa: CASSENLLYGYTF

abundance: -
d_gene: TRBD1
j_gene: TRBJ1-2
v_gene: TRBV5-8
CDR3nt: TGTGCCAGCAGCATCGGGACAGACGAAAACTATGGCTACACCTTC
CDR3aa: CASSIGTDENYGYTF

abundance: -
d_gene: -
j_gene: TRBJ2-7
v_gene: TRBV28
CDR3nt: TGTGCCAGCAGTTTATTCGCAGTTTCCTACGAGCAGTACTTC
CDR3aa: CASSLFAVSYEQYF

abundance: -
d_gene: -
j_gene: TRBJ1-5
v_gene: TRBV9
CDR3nt: TGTGCCAGCAGCGTAGAGGGGACCGAGGGGCAGCCCCAGCATTTT
CDR3aa: CASSVEGTEGQPQHF

abundance: -
d_gene: TRBD2
j_gene: TRBJ2-2
v_gene: TRBV19
CDR3nt: TGTGCCAGTAGTTTTACTAGCGGGAGGGCCGGTACCGGGGAGCTGTTTTTT
CDR3aa: CASSFTSGRAGTGELFF

abundance: -
d_gene: TRBD1
j_gene: TRBJ1-6
v_gene: TRBV15
CDR3nt: TGTGCCACCAGCAGAGATTGGGGGGGACAGGGCGTCGGGTCCCTCCACTTT
CDR3aa: CATSRDWGGQGVGSLHF

abundance: -
d_gene: -
j_gene: TRBJ2-3
v_gene: TRBV7-3
CDR3nt: TGTGCCAGCAGCTTATCCTGGTCGGATACGCAGTATTTT
CDR3aa: CASSLSWSDTQYF

abundance: -
d_gene: -
j_gene: TRBJ2-3
v_gene: TRBV6-4
CDR3nt: TGTGCCAGCAGGGGACAAACAGATACGCAGTATTTT
CDR3aa: CASRGQTDTQYF

abundance: few
d_gene: TRBD1
j_gene: TRBJ1-2
v_gene: TRBV5-1
CDR3nt: TGCGCCAGCAGGGCCGGGACAGGGGGCCTCTGGGACGGCTACACCTTC
CDR3aa: CASRAGTGGLWDGYTF

abundance: -
d_gene: -
j_gene: TRBJ1-2
v_gene: TRBV27
CDR3nt: TGTGCCAGCAGTTTATCGCGGGTTAACTATGGCTACACCTTC
CDR3aa: CASSLSRVNYGYTF

abundance: -
d_gene: -
j_gene: TRBJ1-2
v_gene: TRBV5-4
CDR3nt: TGTGCCAGCAGCTTGGGAGGGGGGTATGGCTACACCTTC
CDR3aa: CASSLGGGYGYTF

abundance: -
d_gene: -
j_gene: TRBJ1-6
v_gene: TRBV27
CDR3nt: TGTGCCAGCAGTTTACTGGGGGGGGGTTCACCCCTCCACTTT
CDR3aa: CASSLLGGGSPLHF

abundance: -
d_gene: TRBD1
j_gene: TRBJ1-4
v_gene: TRBV4-1
CDR3nt: TGCGCCAGCAGCCAAGAGACAGGGTCGAGTGAAAAACTGTTTTTT
CDR3aa: CASSQETGSSEKLFF

abundance: -
d_gene: -
j_gene: TRBJ2-7
v_gene: TRBV28
CDR3nt: TGTGCCAGCAGTCCATTACATTTCGAGCAGTACTTC
CDR3aa: CASSPLHFEQYF

abundance: -
d_gene: -
j_gene: TRBJ2-7
v_gene: TRBV7-2
CDR3nt: TGTGCCAGCAGCTTAGGCGAGGTCCGTAGGTACGAGCAGTACTTC
CDR3aa: CASSLGEVRRYEQYF

abundance: -
d_gene: TRBD2
j_gene: TRBJ2-7
v_gene: TRBV4-3
CDR3nt: TGCGCCAGCAGCCAAGACGTGACTAGCGGTTCCTACGAGCAGTACTTC
CDR3aa: CASSQDVTSGSYEQYF

abundance: once
d_gene: TRBD2
j_gene: TRBJ2-4
v_gene: TRBV5-4
CDR3nt: TGTGCCAGCAGCTTGGCGGGACTAGCGGGAGGAGGGAGAGACATTCAGTACTTC
CDR3aa: CASSLAGLAGGGRDIQYF

abundance: once
d_gene: -
j_gene: TRBJ2-7
v_gene: TRBV6-6
CDR3nt: TGTGCCAGCAGTTACGAGGGGCGCGGGGAGCAGTACTTC
CDR3aa: CASSYEGRGEQYF

abundance: -
d_gene: -
j_gene: TRBJ2-4
v_gene: TRBV27
CDR3nt: TGTGCCAGCAGTTTGTCAGGTGTAGCCAAAAACATTCAGTACTTC
CDR3aa: CASSLSGVAKNIQYF

abundance: -
d_gene: -
j_gene: TRBJ1-3
v_gene: TRBV18
CDR3nt: TGTGCCAGCTCACGCGAGACCTCTGGAAACACCATATATTTT
CDR3aa: CASSRETSGNTIYF

abundance: few
d_gene: TRBD2
j_gene: TRBJ2-7
v_gene: TRBV5-1
CDR3nt: TGCGCCAGCAGCTCCGGGACTAGAGCCTACGAGCAGTACTTC
CDR3aa: CASSSGTRAYEQYF

abundance: -
d_gene: TRBD2
j_gene: TRBJ2-7
v_gene: TRBV7-2
CDR3nt: TGTGCCAGCAGCGCCACTAGCGGACCCTCCTACGAGCAGTACTTC
CDR3aa: CASSATSGPSYEQYF

abundance: -
d_gene: -
j_gene: TRBJ1-1
v_gene: TRBV19
CDR3nt: TGTGCCAGTATCCGCGACGCCCTACTCATGAACACTGAAGCTTTCTTT
CDR3aa: CASIRDALLMNTEAFF

abundance: -
d_gene: -
j_gene: TRBJ2-6
v_gene: TRBV28
CDR3nt: TGTGCCAGCAAGGGGGGCGGCAACTCTGGGGCCAACGTCCTGACTTTC
CDR3aa: CASKGGGNSGANVLTF

abundance: -
d_gene: TRBD2
j_gene: TRBJ2-3
v_gene: TRBV7-3
CDR3nt: TGTGCCAGCAGCCAAGCGGGGCATAGCACAGATACGCAGTATTTT
CDR3aa: CASSQAGHSTDTQYF

abundance: -
d_gene: TRBD2
j_gene: TRBJ2-5
v_gene: TRBV28
CDR3nt: TGTGCCAGCAGTTCACTCTCCCCGGGGGGGCAAGAGACCCAGTACTTC
CDR3aa: CASSSLSPGGQETQYF

abundance: many
d_gene: TRBD2
j_gene: TRBJ2-5
v_gene: TRBV13
CDR3nt: TGTGCCAGCAGCTTAGTAGGTTGGGCGGGAGGCCTTACAACGTACCAAGAGACCCAGTACTTC
CDR3aa: CASSLVGWAGGLTTYQETQYF

abundance: -
d_gene: -
j_gene: TRBJ2-7
v_gene: TRBV6-1
CDR3nt: TGTGCCAGCAGCTCGGGGCGGAGGGCCTACGAGCAGTACTTC
CDR3aa: CASSSGRRAYEQYF

abundance: -
d_gene: TRBD2
j_gene: TRBJ2-7
v_gene: TRBV19
CDR3nt: TGTGCCAGTAGGGACGGACTAGCGGGGGCCTACGAGCAGTACTTC
CDR3aa: CASRDGLAGAYEQYF

abundance: -
d_gene: TRBD1
j_gene: TRBJ1-2
v_gene: TRBV5-7
CDR3nt: TGTGCCAGCAGCTTACCGGGACAGACGCCCAACTATGGCTACACCTTC
CDR3aa: CASSLPGQTPNYGYTF

abundance: -
d_gene: -
j_gene: TRBJ1-5
v_gene: TRBV6-1
CDR3nt: TGTGCCAGCACCGCGTCCTTCAATCAGCCCCAGCATTTT
CDR3aa: CASTASFNQPQHF

abundance: -
d_gene: -
j_gene: TRBJ2-7
v_gene: TRBV5-1
CDR3nt: TGCGCCAGCAGCGGGACGGGACTCACTACCTACGAGCAGTACTTC
CDR3aa: CASSGTGLTTYEQYF

abundance: -
d_gene: -
j_gene: TRBJ2-3
v_gene: TRBV19
CDR3nt: TGTGCCAGTAGTAAACAGTCAGATACGCAGTATTTT
CDR3aa: CASSKQSDTQYF

abundance: -
d_gene: -
j_gene: TRBJ1-6
v_gene: TRBV6-6
CDR3nt: TGTGCCAGCTCGGGTCTTAATAATTCACCCCTCCACTTT
CDR3aa: CASSGLNNSPLHF

abundance: -
d_gene: -
j_gene: TRBJ2-1
v_gene: TRBV27
CDR3nt: TGTGCCAGCAGTTCTCTTGTGGGGGGCGGTGAGCAGTTCTTC
CDR3aa: CASSSLVGGGEQFF

abundance: -
d_gene: -
j_gene: TRBJ1-2
v_gene: TRBV19
CDR3nt: TGTGCCAGTTCCGGGGGCGATGGCTACACCTTC
CDR3aa: CASSGGDGYTF

abundance: -
d_gene: -
j_gene: TRBJ2-1
v_gene: TRBV5-4
CDR3nt: TGTGCCAGCAGCTTGGGGGGGGATTACAATGAGCAGTTCTTC
CDR3aa: CASSLGGDYNEQFF

abundance: -
d_gene: -
j_gene: TRBJ2-7
v_gene: TRBV7-2
CDR3nt: TGTGCCAGCAGCCTGGACAAAATTCTCTCCTACGAGCAGTACTTC
CDR3aa: CASSLDKILSYEQYF

abundance: -
d_gene: -
j_gene: TRBJ2-1
v_gene: TRBV30
CDR3nt: TGTGCCTGGAGTGTCTTCAGCGGCAATGAGCAGTTCTTC
CDR3aa: CAWSVFSGNEQFF

abundance: -
d_gene: TRBD1
j_gene: TRBJ1-1
v_gene: TRBV15
CDR3nt: TGTGCCACCAGCAGAGACAGGGGGCCCGTTGAAGCTTTCTTT
CDR3aa: CATSRDRGPVEAFF

abundance: -
d_gene: TRBD2
j_gene: TRBJ2-3
v_gene: TRBV6-6
CDR3nt: TGTGCCAGCAGTTCCTTCAAGCGGGAGGGCACAGATACGCAGTATTTT
CDR3aa: CASSSFKREGTDTQYF

abundance: once
d_gene: -
j_gene: TRBJ2-5
v_gene: TRBV29-1
CDR3nt: TGCAGCGTTGGGGTCCAAGAGACCCAGTACTTC
CDR3aa: CSVGVQETQYF

abundance: -
d_gene: TRBD1
j_gene: TRBJ1-6
v_gene: TRBV7-8
CDR3nt: TGTGCCAGCAGCTTACAGGGGGCAAATAATTCACCCCTCCACTTT
CDR3aa: CASSLQGANNSPLHF

abundance: few
d_gene: -
j_gene: TRBJ1-2
v_gene: TRBV5-1
CDR3nt: TGCGCCAGCAGCCGGGGGGATGACGGCTATGGCTACACCTTC
CDR3aa: CASSRGDDGYGYTF

abundance: -
d_gene: TRBD1
j_gene: TRBJ1-2
v_gene: TRBV19
CDR3nt: TGTGCCAGTAGTACTGGACAGGCCACTTATGGCTACACCTTC
CDR3aa: CASSTGQATYGYTF

abundance: -
d_gene: TRBD1
j_gene: TRBJ1-3
v_gene: TRBV18
CDR3nt: TGTGCCAGCTCACCGACAGGGAACTCTGGAAACACCATATATTTT
CDR3aa: CASSPTGNSGNTIYF

abundance: -
d_gene: TRBD1
j_gene: TRBJ2-3
v_gene: TRBV12-5
CDR3nt: TGTGCTAGTGGTACCCGGACAGGGGCCACAGATACGCAGTATTTT
CDR3aa: CASGTRTGATDTQYF

abundance: -
d_gene: TRBD1
j_gene: TRBJ2-1
v_gene: TRBV5-8
CDR3nt: TGTGCCAGCAGCTTGGCCGGGACAGGGGCGCTAAATGAGCAGTTCTTC
CDR3aa: CASSLAGTGALNEQFF

abundance: -
d_gene: -
j_gene: TRBJ1-1
v_gene: TRBV11-3
CDR3nt: TGTGCCAGCAGCCCAGGACCCTACGACACTGAAGCTTTCTTT
CDR3aa: CASSPGPYDTEAFF

abundance: -
d_gene: -
j_gene: TRBJ2-5
v_gene: TRBV5-6
CDR3nt: TGTGCCAGCAGCTCCGGGAGTCAAGAGACCCAGTACTTC
CDR3aa: CASSSGSQETQYF

abundance: -
d_gene: -
j_gene: TRBJ2-1
v_gene: TRBV12-5
CDR3nt: TGTGCTAGTGGTTCCTCCGACAGATACAATGAGCAGTTCTTC
CDR3aa: CASGSSDRYNEQFF

abundance: -
d_gene: TRBD2
j_gene: TRBJ2-7
v_gene: TRBV5-1
CDR3nt: TGCGCCAGCAGTAGGGGACTAGCGGGAGGATTAGGGTCCTACGAGCAGTACTTC
CDR3aa: CASSRGLAGGLGSYEQYF